These T cell receptor beta chains were read from a single sample in a study of OX40 agonist ivuxolimab in advanced cancers. Sequencing was performed with immunoSEQ multiplex PCR; in TCRdb, only in-frame clones are kept and a portion is missing. The data hold 65,000 to 85,000 clones, with roughly 85% observed a single time. Sequences were derived from CD4+ or CD8+ T cells sorted from blood, sampled in a trial of the OX40 agonist ivuxolimab. Receptors originate from an adult with an advanced solid tumor such as melanoma, head and neck, liver or kidney cancer. Both conserved end residues are part of each CDR3. The order of the fields is D gene, V gene, J gene, clone size, CDR3 protein, CDR3 DNA. A D gene is named only where the DNA matches it firmly. Expanded clones get a size class; other rows say once, few or many, or leave the size out.

>-|TRBV7-2|TRBJ2-3|-
CASSPLGDTQYF
TGTGCCAGCAGCCCCCTCGGAGATACGCAGTATTTT
>-|TRBV18|TRBJ2-7|-
CASSLGTENYEQYF
TGTGCCAGCTCACTCGGGACCGAAAACTACGAGCAGTACTTC
>TRBD1|TRBV19|TRBJ1-5|-
CASSIVETGLPQHF
TGTGCCAGTAGTATAGTCGAGACAGGGCTGCCCCAGCATTTT
>-|TRBV5-8|TRBJ2-7|-
CASSLGQASYEQYF
TGTGCCAGCAGCTTGGGCCAGGCATCCTACGAGCAGTACTTC
>TRBD1|TRBV30|TRBJ1-6|-
CAWSPGTDNSPLHF
TGTGCCTGGAGCCCCGGGACAGATAATTCACCCCTCCACTTT
>-|TRBV10-1|TRBJ1-2|-
CASRQEQLRGYGYTF
TGCGCCAGCAGACAGGAACAGCTAAGGGGCTATGGCTACACCTTC
>-|TRBV7-2|TRBJ2-7|-
CASSLAQLDRQYF
TGTGCCAGCAGCTTAGCGCAGCTAGACCGGCAGTACTTC
>-|TRBV4-1|TRBJ2-3|-
CASSQDRGVADTQYF
TGCGCCAGCAGCCAAGATAGGGGGGTGGCAGATACGCAGTATTTT
>TRBD1|TRBV11-3|TRBJ2-7|-
CASSPGQGYEQYF
TGTGCCAGCAGCCCGGGACAGGGCTACGAGCAGTACTTC
>-|TRBV4-2|TRBJ2-7|-
CASSQGSGRLEQYF
TGTGCCAGCAGCCAAGGGTCGGGGAGGTTAGAGCAGTACTTC
>TRBD2|TRBV4-2|TRBJ2-5|few
CASSSRLLAGQETQYF
TGTGCCAGCAGCTCGCGACTTCTAGCGGGGCAAGAGACCCAGTACTTC
>-|TRBV6-1|TRBJ2-7|-
CASRGTSSYEQYF
TGTGCCAGCAGGGGGACTTCGTCCTACGAGCAGTACTTC
>TRBD2|TRBV5-6|TRBJ2-3|-
CASSFWRGGTDTQYF
TGTGCCAGCAGCTTCTGGCGGGGGGGCACAGATACGCAGTATTTT
>TRBD2|TRBV5-8|TRBJ2-7|-
CASSFGLAGHGEQYF
TGTGCCAGCAGCTTCGGACTAGCGGGACATGGGGAGCAGTACTTC
>TRBD2|TRBV7-3|TRBJ2-3|-
CASSPGLAGVGGGTDTQYF
TGTGCCAGCAGCCCGGGACTAGCGGGAGTGGGGGGAGGCACAGATACGCAGTATTTT
>-|TRBV7-3|TRBJ1-2|-
CASSLEALDGYTF
TGTGCCAGCAGCTTAGAGGCTCTAGATGGCTACACCTTC
>TRBD2|TRBV2|TRBJ2-2|-
CASRLLAGAGELFF
TGTGCCAGCAGACTTCTAGCGGGAGCCGGGGAGCTGTTTTTT
>-|TRBV5-1|TRBJ1-1|-
CASSSTGAEAFF
TGCGCCAGCAGCTCAACCGGGGCTGAAGCTTTCTTT